Below, 18 T cell receptor beta chains from the same sample are listed, as sequenced in a study of Ad26.COV2.S vaccination and SARS-CoV-2 variants. Treatment specified: roughly 20 received Ad26.COV2.S at low or high dose, single or two shots; 5 received placebo; per-sample allocation not given. Samples were taken on day 63 after the first vaccine or placebo injection. The assay was immunoSEQ multiplex PCR, and TCRdb's table has in-frame clones only and misses some. The sample lists roughly 400,000 clones, over 75% seen once, with 1.5% to 2% in the top ten. The input for sequencing was peripheral blood, taken in a trial of Ad26.COV2.S vaccine versus placebo. The source is a person between 18 and 59 years old who received the Ad26.COV2.S COVID-19 vaccine or a placebo.

This sequence joins TRBV19 and TRBJ1-5, with no clear D. This CDR3 is built from 12 residues. CDR1 and CDR2 (germline): LNHDA, SQIVND (reference sequence). V lost 5 bases to trimming and J lost 11 bases, with 13 bases between them. CDR3: CASSSLGLAQHF. CDR3 sequence (DNA): TGTGCCAGTAGTTCCTTGGGGTTAGCCCAGCATTTT.

The chain uses TRBV9 and TRBJ2-5; the D gene could be TRBD1 or TRBD2 (6 bases each). Deletions cut 0 bases from V and 5 bases from J, with 8 bases between. Per the germline V gene, CDR1 is SGDLS and CDR2 is YYNGEE. The CDR3 contains 13 residues. In DNA form, the CDR3 reads TGTGCCAGCAGCGTAGGAGGGGGGGAGACCCAGTACTTC. This sequence encodes CASSVGGGETQYF.

This clone was detected only a few times. This chain joins TRBV19 and TRBJ2-7; D is perhaps TRBD2 (7 bases). The CDR3 covers 14 residues. CDR1 and CDR2 (germline): LNHDA, SQIVND (reference sequence). V lost 9 bases to trimming and J lost 6 bases, with 21 bases between them. CDR3 amino acids: CASSEGGLTPEQYF. CDR3 nucleotides: TGTGCCAGCTCGGAGGGGGGGCTAACCCCCGAGCAGTACTTC.

This clone appeared once. The chain couples TRBV5-1 to TRBJ2-1; TRBD2 aligns across 10 bases. V dropped 2 bases and J dropped 9; count of bases not matched to a gene: 11. The V gene's germline CDR1 is SGHRS and CDR2 YFSETQ. There are 16 residues in the CDR3. The CDR3 DNA reads as TGCGCCAGCAGCTTTAGCGTCGGGACTAGCGTGGCTGAGCAGTTCTTC. Residues: CASSFSVGTSVAEQFF.

The chain carries TRBV19 and TRBJ1-1, with D possibly being TRBD1 (5 bases). Per germline, CDR1 LNHDA and CDR2 SQIVND (reference sequence). With 9 bases removed from V and 0 bases from J, the gap between germline ends came to 20 bases. CDR3 length: 16 amino acids. This CDR3 is CASSDLWKGMNTEAFF. In DNA form, the CDR3 reads TGTGCCAGCAGCGACCTTTGGAAGGGGATGAACACTGAAGCTTTCTTT.

The V gene is TRBV5-1, the J gene TRBJ1-3; TRBD1 might be the D (5 bases). Germline V gene lookup returns CDR1 SGHRS and CDR2 YFSETQ. This CDR3 is 14 amino acids long. Trimming cost V 4 bases and J 2 bases, with 10 bases left between them. CDR3 nucleotide sequence: TGCGCCAGCAGCGAGGGGTTGGCTGGAAACACCATATATTTT. Its protein is CASSEGLAGNTIYF. The entire variable domain, with the rest obtained from reference TRBV5-1 and TRBJ1-3, is as follows: KAGVTQTPRYLIKTRGQQVTLSCSPISGHRSVSWYQQTPGQGLQFLFEYFSETQRNKGNFPGRFSGRQFSNSRSEMNVSTLELGDSALYLCASSEGLAGNTIYFGEGSWLTVV.

This chain joins TRBV9 and TRBJ2-1, with D tentatively TRBD2 (6 bases). From germline, CDR1 is SGDLS and CDR2 YYNGEE. Trimming shortened V by 2 bases and J by 4 bases, and 16 bases separated the two germline ends. The CDR3 runs 16 residues. The CDR3 protein is CASSVSLSGAYNEQFF. The CDR3 coding sequence is TGTGCCAGCAGCGTCAGCTTGTCGGGAGCTTACAATGAGCAGTTCTTC.

This clone was seen only once. This chain connects TRBV5-1 to TRBJ2-1, with D maybe TRBD1 (5 bases). CDR1 and CDR2 from the germline V gene are SGHRS and YFSETQ. The germline V and J ends were trimmed by 0 bases and 4 bases, with 14 bases remaining between them. The CDR3 covers 16 residues. CDR3 bases: TGCGCCAGCAGCTTGGCCGCCCAGGGCGGATACAATGAGCAGTTCTTC. Residues: CASSLAAQGGYNEQFF.

This clone was picked up one time. V is TRBV2 and J is TRBJ1-2; D remains ambiguous. V was pared by 5 bases and J by 3 bases, with 13 bases between. The length of the CDR3 is 14 residues. The germline V gene encodes CDR1 SNHLY and CDR2 FYNNEI. The CDR3 DNA is TGTGCCAGCAGTTTCGATCCGGCGTACTATGGCTACACCTTC. This sequence encodes CASSFDPAYYGYTF.

The chain has TRBV4-1 and TRBJ2-7; TRBD2 agrees at 10 bases. The CDR3 has 16 residues. After removal of 4 bases from V and 0 bases from J, the junction contained 6 bases not matched to a gene. The V gene's germline CDR1 is MGHRA and CDR2 YSYEKL. The chain's CDR3 is CASSPSGLASSYEQYF. CDR3 nucleotide sequence: TGCGCCAGCAGCCCCTCGGGACTAGCGAGCTCCTACGAGCAGTACTTC.

In nucleotides, the CDR3 is TGTGCCACCAGCAGGGACGGATCTAACTATGGCTACACCTTC. As protein: CATSRDGSNYGYTF. The genes are TRBV15 and TRBJ1-2; D is ambiguous. V dropped 3 bases and J dropped 0 bases, with 8 bases sitting between them. This CDR3 has 14 residues. Germline assignment: CDR1 LNHNV and CDR2 YYDKDF (reference sequence). Using reference TRBV15 and TRBJ1-2 for the parts outside the CDR3, the full variable domain is DAMVIQNPRYQVTQFGKPVTLSCSQTLNHNVMYWYQQKSSQAPKLLFHYYDKDFNNEADTPDNFQSRRPNTSFCFLDIRSPGLGDTAMYLCATSRDGSNYGYTFGSGTRLTVV.

V is TRBV5-1 and J is TRBJ1-6, with D maybe TRBD1 (5 bases). Germline assignment: CDR1 SGHRS and CDR2 YFSETQ. The V end lost 2 bases, the J end lost 7 bases, and 13 bases lay between the germline ends. The CDR3 runs to 15 residues. CDR3 DNA sequence: TGCGCCAGCAGCTTCGACAGTAGTAGGAATTCACCCCTCCACTTT. This translates into CASSFDSSRNSPLHF.

The rearrangement links TRBV2 to TRBJ2-3, with 7 bases matching TRBD2. V dropped 5 bases and J dropped 2; count of bases not matched to a gene: 7. The CDR3 length is 15 residues. Germline CDR1 reads SNHLY; CDR2 reads FYNNEI. The CDR3 DNA reads TGTGCCAGCAGTTCCCAACTAGCGAACACAGATACGCAGTATTTT. It encodes CASSSQLANTDTQYF.

A single count supports this clone. The chain carries TRBV5-4 and TRBJ2-5, with 8 bases identical to TRBD1. The CDR3 length is 15 residues. Germline CDR1 reads SGHNT; CDR2 reads YYREEE (reference sequence). V lost 3 bases to trimming and J lost 4 bases; unmatched junction nucleotides: 8. The CDR3 loop is CASSYNRGTGETQYF. The CDR3 DNA reads as TGTGCCAGCAGCTACAACAGGGGGACCGGAGAGACCCAGTACTTC.

The chain uses TRBV7-2 and TRBJ1-1; maybe TRBD1 (5 bases). Germline V gives CDR1 SGHTA, CDR2 FQGNSA. With 5 bases removed from V and 3 bases from J, the gap between germline ends came to 10 bases. The CDR3 contains 13 residues. The CDR3 here is CASSTRVDTEAFF. In DNA form, the CDR3 reads TGTGCCAGCAGCACCAGGGTGGACACTGAAGCTTTCTTT.

The chain recombines TRBV19 with TRBJ2-1; D tentatively fits TRBD1 or TRBD2 (5 bases each). The CDR3 spans 14 residues. The V end lost 6 bases, the J end lost 2 bases, and 11 bases lay between the germline ends. Germline CDR1 and CDR2: LNHDA and SQIVND (reference sequence). The CDR3 region has the DNA TGTGCCAGTAGGCCGGGACGGACCTACAATGAGCAGTTCTTC. It specifies CASRPGRTYNEQFF.

The V gene is TRBV10-1, the J gene TRBJ2-5; D may be TRBD1 or TRBD2 (5 bases each). V lost 6 bases to trimming and J lost 5 bases, with 22 bases between them. This CDR3 is 16 amino acids long. Germline lookup yields CDR1 WNHNN and CDR2 SYGVQD (reference sequence). CDR3 sequence: CASSPVRGHPPETQYF. CDR3 coding DNA: TGCGCCAGCAGCCCGGTGAGGGGTCACCCTCCGGAGACCCAGTACTTC.

This rearrangement joins TRBV5-1 to TRBJ2-2; the D gene is possibly TRBD2 (5 bases). In germline, CDR1 is SGHRS, CDR2 YFSETQ. CDR3 size: 14 residues. The V end was cut by 3 bases, the J end by 5 bases, with 11 bases between. The CDR3 DNA sequence: TGCGCCAGCAGCTCCCTTTGGGAGACCGGGGAGCTGTTTTTT. Amino acids: CASSSLWETGELFF.